This entry concerns a single TCR beta chain. Time point reported: pretreatment peripheral blood. This specimen comes from a study of PD-L1 blockade in urothelial cancer. Study background: Earlier, patients had received 0 to 3 chemotherapy regimens. Blood yielded a median of around 150,000 T cells per sample.

Data came from immunoSEQ multiplex PCR; TCRdb stores just in-frame clones and leaves some out. Of 85,000 to 90,000 clones listed, roughly 90% are singletons. Germline V lookup: CDR1 MDHEN, CDR2 SYDVKM. The CDR3 consists of 15 residues. Trimming left V 5 bases short and J 0 bases short, with 13 bases between. The receptor comes from a woman of 80 years or more with urothelial cancer. Sequencing used PBMCs, obtained around atezolizumab (anti-PD-L1) treatment. This chain links TRBV28 with TRBJ1-1; D gene uncertain. The CDR3 sequence is CASSAPTRMNTEAFF. The CDR3 coding sequence is TGTGCCAGCAGTGCCCCGACAAGAATGAACACTGAAGCTTTCTTT.